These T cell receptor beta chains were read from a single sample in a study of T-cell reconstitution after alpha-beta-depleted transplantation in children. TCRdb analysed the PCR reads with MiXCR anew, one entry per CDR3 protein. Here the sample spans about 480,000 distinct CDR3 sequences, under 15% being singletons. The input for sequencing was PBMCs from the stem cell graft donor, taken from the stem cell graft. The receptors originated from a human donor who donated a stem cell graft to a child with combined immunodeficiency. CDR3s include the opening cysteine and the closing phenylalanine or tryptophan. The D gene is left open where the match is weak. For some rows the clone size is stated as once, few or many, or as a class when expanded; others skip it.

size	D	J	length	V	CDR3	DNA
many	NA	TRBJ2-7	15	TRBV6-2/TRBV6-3	CASSYVGVLVGEQYF	TGTGCCAGCAGTTATGTGGGGGTTTTGGTCGGCGAGCAGTACTTC
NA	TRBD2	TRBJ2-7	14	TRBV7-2	CASSLALGGEQQYF	TGTGCCAGCAGCTTAGCTCTCGGGGGGGAACAGCAGTACTTC
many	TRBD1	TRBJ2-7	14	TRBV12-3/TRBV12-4	CASRSGTGTYEQYF	TGTGCCAGCAGATCCGGGACAGGGACCTACGAGCAGTACTTC
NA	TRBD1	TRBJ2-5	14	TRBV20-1	CSARDDRGFATQYF	TGCAGTGCTAGAGACGACAGGGGATTTGCGACCCAGTACTTC
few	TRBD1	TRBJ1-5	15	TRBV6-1	CASSTGTGYNQPQHF	TGTGCCAGCAGCACCGGGACAGGGTACAATCAGCCCCAGCATTTT
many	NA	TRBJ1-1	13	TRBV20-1	CSARMRLNTEAFF	TGCAGTGCTAGAATGCGACTGAACACTGAAGCTTTCTTT
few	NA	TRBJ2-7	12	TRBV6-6	CASVAGSNEQYF	TGTGCCAGCGTGGCAGGGTCCAACGAGCAGTACTTC
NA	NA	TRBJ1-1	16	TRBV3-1	CASSPAVGQGRTEAFF	TGTGCCAGCAGCCCTGCAGTAGGCCAGGGAAGAACTGAAGCTTTCTTT
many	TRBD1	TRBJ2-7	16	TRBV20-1	CSARPQVDRASYEQYF	TGCAGTGCTAGACCCCAAGTGGACAGGGCTTCCTACGAGCAGTACTTC
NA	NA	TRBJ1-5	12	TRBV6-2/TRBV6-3	CASSTINQPQHF	TGTGCCAGCAGTACGATAAATCAGCCCCAGCATTTT
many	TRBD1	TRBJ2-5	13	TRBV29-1	CSVFTGTGETQYF	TGCAGCGTGTTTACCGGGACAGGGGAGACCCAGTACTTC
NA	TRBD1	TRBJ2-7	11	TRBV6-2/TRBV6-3	CASSSGTGANF	TGTGCCAGCAGCTCCGGGACAGGGGCCAACTTC
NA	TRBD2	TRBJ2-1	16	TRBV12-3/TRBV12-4	CASSLPLAGAYNEQFF	TGTGCCAGCAGTTTGCCCCTAGCGGGCGCTTACAATGAGCAGTTCTTC
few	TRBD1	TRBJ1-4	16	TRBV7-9	CASSSGQGGGAWKLFF	TGTGCCAGCAGCTCCGGACAGGGCGGAGGTGCCTGGAAACTGTTTTTT
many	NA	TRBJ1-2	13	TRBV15	CATSRERSGGYTF	TGTGCCACCAGCAGAGAAAGATCGGGAGGCTACACCTTC
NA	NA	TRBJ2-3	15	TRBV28	CASSFGPEDEDTQYF	TGTGCCAGCAGTTTCGGCCCAGAAGATGAAGATACGCAGTATTTT
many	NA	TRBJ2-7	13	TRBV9	CASNVRGAGEQYF	TGTGCCAGCAACGTTCGGGGTGCGGGTGAGCAGTACTTC
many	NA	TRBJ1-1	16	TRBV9	CASSGDNSRITTEAFF	TGTGCCAGCAGCGGCGATAACAGCCGCATAACCACTGAAGCTTTCTTT
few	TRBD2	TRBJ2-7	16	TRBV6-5	CASSYSRTSRSYEQYF	TGTGCCAGCAGTTACTCTCGGACTAGCAGGTCCTACGAGCAGTACTTC
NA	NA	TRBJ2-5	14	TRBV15	CATSRDSNQETQYF	TGTGCCACCAGCAGAGATTCGAATCAAGAGACCCAGTACTTC
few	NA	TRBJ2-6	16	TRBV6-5	CASSWFQDSGANVLTF	TGTGCCAGCAGCTGGTTCCAGGACTCTGGGGCCAACGTCCTGACTTTC
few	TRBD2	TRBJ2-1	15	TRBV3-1	CASSRALAGYNEQFF	TGTGCCAGCAGCCGTGCACTAGCGGGTTACAATGAGCAGTTCTTC
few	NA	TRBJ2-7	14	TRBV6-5	CASSYLASSREQYF	TGTGCCAGCAGTTACCTGGCTAGCTCCCGCGAGCAGTACTTC
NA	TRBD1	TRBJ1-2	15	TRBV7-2	CASSLGTGEDYGYTF	TGTGCCAGCAGCTTAGGGACAGGGGAAGACTATGGCTACACCTTC
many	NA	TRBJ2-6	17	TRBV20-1	CSAQPLTGASGANVLTF	TGCAGTGCTCAACCGCTGACAGGCGCCTCTGGGGCCAACGTCCTGACTTTC
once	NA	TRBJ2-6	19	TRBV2	CASSESLTGFSSGANVLTF	TGTGCCAGCAGCGAGTCTTTGACAGGCTTCAGCTCTGGGGCCAACGTCCTGACTTTC
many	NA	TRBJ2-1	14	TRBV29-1	CSVPPVKPYNEQFF	TGCAGCGTTCCCCCCGTGAAACCCTACAATGAGCAGTTCTTC
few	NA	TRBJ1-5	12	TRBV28	CASSESGQPQHF	TGTGCCAGCAGTGAGTCCGGGCAGCCCCAGCATTTT
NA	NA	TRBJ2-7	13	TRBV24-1	CATQGRRWDEQYF	TGTGCCACCCAGGGACGGCGCTGGGACGAGCAGTACTTC
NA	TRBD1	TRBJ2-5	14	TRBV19	CASAGTGNRKTQYF	TGTGCCAGTGCCGGGACAGGGAACCGAAAGACCCAGTACTTC